This TCR beta chain appears in the sequencing data of a study of CD8+ T cells in alopecia areata. Trimming pared 4 bases from V and 5 bases from J, leaving 17 bases between. Germline CDR1 and CDR2: SQVTM and ANQGSEA. There are 14 residues in the CDR3. RNA, once extracted, was reverse transcribed into cDNA for use as the sequencing template. Libraries were prepared by immunoSEQ multiplex PCR; TCRdb keeps only in-frame clonotypes and omits some of them. In the table there are about 110,000 clones, less than 60% of which are singletons. In the case of this clone: Its antigen is currently unknown.

Study-wide findings and caveats: Researchers reported that TCR sharing among patients proved less clear than in mice, possibly HLA-linked. Throughout tofacitinib, many expanded lesional clones continued to persist in scalp and blood.

Treatment meaning: oral pan-JAK inhibitor, 5-10 mg twice daily. The origin of this receptor is a human donor with alopecia areata. The chain joins TRBV29-1 to TRBJ2-5; perhaps TRBD2 as D (7 bases). Sequencing used CD4+ T cells sorted from blood, obtained at week 24, from a patient treated with tofacitinib. The CDR3 sequence is CSVGPGGRAETQYF. In DNA form, the CDR3 reads TGCAGCGTTGGGCCCGGGGGGCGGGCCGAGACCCAGTACTTC.